The clone carrying this T cell receptor beta chain has ten or more counts. Its antigen is still unknown. The source of the sample is a study of T cells in Graves' hyperthyroidism and ophthalmopathy. Study results and caveats: Blood also held most thyroid clonotypes expanded beyond 0.001. A model using 13 V-J features told ophthalmopathy apart from stable hyperthyroidism.

V lost 8 bases, J lost 4 bases, and 14 bases lay in between. This CDR3 has 13 residues. Looked up from germline, CDR1 is MNHEY and CDR2 is SMNVEV (reference sequence). Patients with uncontrolled infections, other autoimmune diseases, pregnancy or lactation were excluded. Orbital computed tomography, thyroid ultrasound, serum thyroxine and TRAb, and clinical symptoms together informed the diagnoses. Regions amplified from RNA transcripts were the TCR beta CDR3 regions. HTBI primers were used for first-round RT-PCR of the TCR CDR3. One entry per CDR3 protein results from TCRdb running MiXCR on the multiplex PCR reads. Of some 300,000 distinct CDR3 sequences listed, about 13% are singletons.

The V gene is TRBV27, the J gene TRBJ1-1; D possibly corresponds to TRBD1 (5 bases). The sequence came from a middle-aged woman with Graves' hyperthyroidism. Sequenced sample: blood. CDR3 residues: CASLKQGFTEAFF. The CDR3 DNA is TGTGCCAGCCTTAAGCAGGGCTTCACTGAAGCTTTCTTT.